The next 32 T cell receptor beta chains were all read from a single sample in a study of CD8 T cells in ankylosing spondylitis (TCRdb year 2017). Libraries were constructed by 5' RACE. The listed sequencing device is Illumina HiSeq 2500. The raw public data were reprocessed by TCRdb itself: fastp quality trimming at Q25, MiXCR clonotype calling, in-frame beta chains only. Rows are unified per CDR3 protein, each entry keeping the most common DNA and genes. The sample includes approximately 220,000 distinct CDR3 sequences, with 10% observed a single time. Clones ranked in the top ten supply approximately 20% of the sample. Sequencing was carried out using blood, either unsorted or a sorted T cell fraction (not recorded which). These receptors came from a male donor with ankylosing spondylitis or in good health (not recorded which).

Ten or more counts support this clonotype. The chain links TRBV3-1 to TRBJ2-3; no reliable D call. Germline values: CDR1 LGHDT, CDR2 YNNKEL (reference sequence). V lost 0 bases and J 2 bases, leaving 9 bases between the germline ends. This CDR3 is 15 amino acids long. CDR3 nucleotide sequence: TGTGCCAGCAGCCAAGATTACAGTTTCACAGATACGCAGTATTTT. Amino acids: CASSQDYSFTDTQYF.

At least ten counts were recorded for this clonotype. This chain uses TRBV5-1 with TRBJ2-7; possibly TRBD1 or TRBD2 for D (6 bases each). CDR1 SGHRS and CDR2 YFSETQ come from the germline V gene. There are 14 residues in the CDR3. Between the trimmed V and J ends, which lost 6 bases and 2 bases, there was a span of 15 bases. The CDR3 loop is CASMEGGVTYEQYF. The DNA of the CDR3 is TGCGCCAGCATGGAGGGGGGAGTAACCTACGAGCAGTACTTC.

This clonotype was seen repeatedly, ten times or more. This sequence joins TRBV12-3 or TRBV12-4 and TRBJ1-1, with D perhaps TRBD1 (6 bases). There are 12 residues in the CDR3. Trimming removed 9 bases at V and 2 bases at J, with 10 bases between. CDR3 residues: CASMTGNTEAFF. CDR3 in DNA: TGTGCCAGTATGACAGGTAACACTGAAGCTTTCTTT.

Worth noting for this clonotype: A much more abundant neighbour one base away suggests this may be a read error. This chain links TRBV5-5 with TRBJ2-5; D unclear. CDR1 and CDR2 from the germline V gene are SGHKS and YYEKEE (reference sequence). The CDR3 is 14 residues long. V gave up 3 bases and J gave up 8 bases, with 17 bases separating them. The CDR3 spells CASSSDGEWNTQYF. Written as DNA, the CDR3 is TGTGCCAGCAGCTCCGATGGGGAATGGAACACCCAGTACTTC.

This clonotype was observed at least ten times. Here the CDR3 reads CATSASWPGGNTGELFF. The CDR3 DNA reads TGTGCCACCAGTGCCTCCTGGCCAGGGGGCAACACCGGGGAGCTGTTTTTT. The gene calls are TRBV24-1 and TRBJ2-2; 8 nucleotides match TRBD1. This CDR3 comprises 17 residues. J lost 2 bases, V lost 5 bases, and 9 bases had no gene match. Germline-derived CDR1 and CDR2 are KGHDR and SFDVKD.

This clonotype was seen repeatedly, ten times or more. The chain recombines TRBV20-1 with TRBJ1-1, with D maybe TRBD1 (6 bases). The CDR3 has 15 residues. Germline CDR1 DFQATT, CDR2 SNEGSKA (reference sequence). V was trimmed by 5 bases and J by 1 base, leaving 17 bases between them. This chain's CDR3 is CSAPPRQGPNTEAFF. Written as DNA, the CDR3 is TGCAGTGCTCCCCCACGCCAGGGGCCGAACACTGAAGCTTTCTTT.

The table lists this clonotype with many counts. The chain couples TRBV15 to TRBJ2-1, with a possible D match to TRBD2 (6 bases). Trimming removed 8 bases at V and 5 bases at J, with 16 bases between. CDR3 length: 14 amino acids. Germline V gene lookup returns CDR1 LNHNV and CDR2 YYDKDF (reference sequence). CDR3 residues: CATGIQGGDNEQFF. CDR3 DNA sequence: TGTGCCACCGGTATTCAGGGAGGCGACAATGAGCAGTTCTTC.

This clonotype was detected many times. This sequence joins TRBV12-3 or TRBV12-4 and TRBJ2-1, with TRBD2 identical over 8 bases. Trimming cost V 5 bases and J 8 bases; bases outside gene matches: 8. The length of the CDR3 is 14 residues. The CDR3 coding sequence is TGTGCCAGCAGTCTCCGGGAGGGTGGAGATGAGCAGTTCTTC. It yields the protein CASSLREGGDEQFF.

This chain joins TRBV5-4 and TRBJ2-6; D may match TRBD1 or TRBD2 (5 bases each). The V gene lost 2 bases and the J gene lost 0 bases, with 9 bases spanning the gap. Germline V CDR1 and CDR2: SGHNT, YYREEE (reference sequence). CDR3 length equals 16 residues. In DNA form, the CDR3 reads TGTGCCAGCAGCTTCCAGGGAGCCTCTGGGGCCAACGTCCTGACTTTC. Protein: CASSFQGASGANVLTF.

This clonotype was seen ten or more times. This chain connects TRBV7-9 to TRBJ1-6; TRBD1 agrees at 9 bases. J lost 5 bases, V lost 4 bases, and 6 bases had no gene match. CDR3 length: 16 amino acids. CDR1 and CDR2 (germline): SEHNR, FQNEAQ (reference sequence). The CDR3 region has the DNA TGTGCCAGCAGCTCAGCATGGACAGGGGATAATTCACCCCTCCACTTT. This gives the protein CASSSAWTGDNSPLHF.

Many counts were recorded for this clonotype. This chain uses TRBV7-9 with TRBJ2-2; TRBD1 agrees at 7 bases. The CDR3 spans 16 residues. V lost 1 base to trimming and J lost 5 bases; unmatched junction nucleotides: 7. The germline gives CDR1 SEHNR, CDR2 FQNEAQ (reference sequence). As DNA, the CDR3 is TGTGCCAGCAGCTTAGAAGGGACAGTCCTGACCGGGGAGCTGTTTTTT. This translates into CASSLEGTVLTGELFF.

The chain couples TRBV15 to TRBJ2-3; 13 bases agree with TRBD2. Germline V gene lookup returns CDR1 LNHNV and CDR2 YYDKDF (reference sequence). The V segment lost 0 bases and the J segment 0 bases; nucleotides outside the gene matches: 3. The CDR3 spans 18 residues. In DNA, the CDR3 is TGTGCCACCAGCAGAGATAGGACTAGCGGGGGAAGCACAGATACGCAGTATTTT. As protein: CATSRDRTSGGSTDTQYF.

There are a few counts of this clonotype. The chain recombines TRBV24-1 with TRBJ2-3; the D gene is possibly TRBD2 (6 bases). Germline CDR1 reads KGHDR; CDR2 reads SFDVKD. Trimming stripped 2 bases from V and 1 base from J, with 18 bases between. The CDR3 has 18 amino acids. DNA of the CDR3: TGTGCCACCAGTGATTATGGGGGGACGCGGGCGGGCACAGATACGCAGTATTTT. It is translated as CATSDYGGTRAGTDTQYF.

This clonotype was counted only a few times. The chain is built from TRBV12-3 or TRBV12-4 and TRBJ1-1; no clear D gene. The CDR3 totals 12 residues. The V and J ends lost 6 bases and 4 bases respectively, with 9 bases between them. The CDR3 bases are TGTGCCAGCAGGCTTCATGGCACTGAAGCTTTCTTT. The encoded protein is CASRLHGTEAFF.

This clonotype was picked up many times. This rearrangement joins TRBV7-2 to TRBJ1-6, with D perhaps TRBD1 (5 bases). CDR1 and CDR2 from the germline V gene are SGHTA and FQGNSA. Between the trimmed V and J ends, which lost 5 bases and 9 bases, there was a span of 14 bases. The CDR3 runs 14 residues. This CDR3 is CASSLTEGTSPLHF. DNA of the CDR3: TGTGCCAGCAGCCTGACGGAGGGGACTTCACCCCTCCACTTT.

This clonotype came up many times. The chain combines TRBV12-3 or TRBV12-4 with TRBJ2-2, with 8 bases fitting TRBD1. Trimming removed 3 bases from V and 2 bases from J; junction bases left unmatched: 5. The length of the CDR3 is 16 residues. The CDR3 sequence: CASSFVGTGNTGELFF. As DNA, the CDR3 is TGTGCCAGCAGTTTCGTGGGGACAGGTAACACCGGGGAGCTGTTTTTT.

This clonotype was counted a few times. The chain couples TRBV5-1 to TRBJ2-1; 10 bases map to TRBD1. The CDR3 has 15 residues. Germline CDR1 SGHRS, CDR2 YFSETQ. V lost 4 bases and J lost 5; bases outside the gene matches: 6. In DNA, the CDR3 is TGCGCCAGCAGCGCCGGGGACAGGGGAAACAATGAGCAGTTCTTC. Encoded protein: CASSAGDRGNNEQFF.

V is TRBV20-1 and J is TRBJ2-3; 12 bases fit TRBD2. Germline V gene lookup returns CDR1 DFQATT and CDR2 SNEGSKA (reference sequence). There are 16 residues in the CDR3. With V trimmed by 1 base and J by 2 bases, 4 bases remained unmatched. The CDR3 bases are TGCAGTGCTAGAGGTGGGACTAGCGGGCACACAGATACGCAGTATTTT. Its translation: CSARGGTSGHTDTQYF.

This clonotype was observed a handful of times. The DNA for the CDR3 is TGTGCCAGCAGCCCCCGGTGGAGCTCCTACGAGCAGTACTTC. Amino acids: CASSPRWSSYEQYF. The chain has TRBV7-6 and TRBJ2-7; D uncertain. Looked up from germline, CDR1 is SGHVS and CDR2 is FNYEAQ. The CDR3 loop spans 14 amino acids. The ends were cut back, 5 bases at V and 0 bases at J, with 11 bases in the middle. The whole variable domain, filled in from reference TRBV7-6 and TRBJ2-7, reads GAGVSQSPRYKVTKRGQDVALRCDPISGHVSLYWYRQALGQGPEFLTYFNYEAQQDKSGLPNDRFSAERPEGSISTLTIQRTEQRDSAMYRCASSPRWSSYEQYFGPGTRLTVT.

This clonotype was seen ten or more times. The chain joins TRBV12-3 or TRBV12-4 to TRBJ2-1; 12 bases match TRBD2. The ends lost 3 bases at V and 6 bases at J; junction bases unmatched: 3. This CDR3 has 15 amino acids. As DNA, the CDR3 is TGTGCCAGCAGTTTTGCTAGCGGGGGGGTCAATGAGCAGTTCTTC. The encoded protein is CASSFASGGVNEQFF.

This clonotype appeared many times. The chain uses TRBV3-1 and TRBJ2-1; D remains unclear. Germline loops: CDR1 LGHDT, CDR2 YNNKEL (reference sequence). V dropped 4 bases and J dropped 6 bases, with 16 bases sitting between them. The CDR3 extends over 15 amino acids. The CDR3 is CASSLNRPTGNEQFF. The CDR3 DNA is TGTGCCAGCAGCCTTAACCGTCCGACTGGCAATGAGCAGTTCTTC.

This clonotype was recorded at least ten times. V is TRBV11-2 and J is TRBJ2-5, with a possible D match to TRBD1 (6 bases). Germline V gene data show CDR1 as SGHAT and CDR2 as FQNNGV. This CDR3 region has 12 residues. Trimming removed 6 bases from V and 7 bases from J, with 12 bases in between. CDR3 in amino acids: CASRTGTGTQYF. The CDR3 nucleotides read TGTGCCAGCAGGACAGGTACTGGGACCCAGTACTTC.

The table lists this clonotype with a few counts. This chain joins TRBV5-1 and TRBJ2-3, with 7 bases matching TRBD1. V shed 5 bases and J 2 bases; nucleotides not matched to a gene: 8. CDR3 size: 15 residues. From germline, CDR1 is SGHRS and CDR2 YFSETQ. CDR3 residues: CASRETGAITDTQYF. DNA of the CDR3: TGCGCCAGCAGGGAAACAGGGGCAATCACAGATACGCAGTATTTT.

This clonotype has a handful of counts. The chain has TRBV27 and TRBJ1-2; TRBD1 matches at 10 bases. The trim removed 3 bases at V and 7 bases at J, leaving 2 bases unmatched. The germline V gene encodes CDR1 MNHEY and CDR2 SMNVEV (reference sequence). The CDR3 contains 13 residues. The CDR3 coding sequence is TGTGCCAGCAGTTTTGGGACAGGGGTTGGCTACACCTTC. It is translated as CASSFGTGVGYTF.

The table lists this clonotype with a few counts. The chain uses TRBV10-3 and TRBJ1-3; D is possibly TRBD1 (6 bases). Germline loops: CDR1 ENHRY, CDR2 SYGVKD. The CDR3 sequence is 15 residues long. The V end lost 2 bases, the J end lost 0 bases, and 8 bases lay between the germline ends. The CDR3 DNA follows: TGTGCCATCAGTGAGGGAGGGGGCTCTGGAAACACCATATATTTT. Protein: CAISEGGGSGNTIYF.

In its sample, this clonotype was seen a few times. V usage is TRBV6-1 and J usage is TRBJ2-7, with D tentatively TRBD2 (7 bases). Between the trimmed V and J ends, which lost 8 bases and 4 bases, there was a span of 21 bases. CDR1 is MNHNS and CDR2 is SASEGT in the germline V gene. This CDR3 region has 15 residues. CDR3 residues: CASALGGQGLYEQYF. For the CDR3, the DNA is TGTGCCAGCGCCCTCGGGGGGCAGGGTTTGTACGAGCAGTACTTC.

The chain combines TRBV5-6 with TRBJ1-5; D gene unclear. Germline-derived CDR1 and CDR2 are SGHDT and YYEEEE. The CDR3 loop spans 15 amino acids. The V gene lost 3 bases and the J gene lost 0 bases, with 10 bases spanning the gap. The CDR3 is CASSSLGNSNQPQHF. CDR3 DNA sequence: TGTGCCAGCAGCTCCCTCGGGAATAGCAATCAGCCCCAGCATTTT.

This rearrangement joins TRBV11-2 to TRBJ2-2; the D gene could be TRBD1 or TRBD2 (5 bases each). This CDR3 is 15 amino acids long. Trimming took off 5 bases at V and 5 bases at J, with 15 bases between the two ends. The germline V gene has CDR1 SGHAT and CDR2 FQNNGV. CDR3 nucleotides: TGTGCCAGCAGCCCGGTTGGGACCACTACCGGGGAGCTGTTTTTT. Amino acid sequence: CASSPVGTTTGELFF.

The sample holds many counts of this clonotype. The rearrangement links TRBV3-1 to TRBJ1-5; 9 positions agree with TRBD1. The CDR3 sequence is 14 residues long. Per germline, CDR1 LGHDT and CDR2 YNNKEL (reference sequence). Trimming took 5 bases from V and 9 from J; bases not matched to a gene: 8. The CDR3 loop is CASSTRDREGPQHF. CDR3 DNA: TGTGCCAGCAGCACTCGGGACAGGGAAGGGCCCCAGCATTTT. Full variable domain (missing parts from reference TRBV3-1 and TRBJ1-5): DTAVSQTPKYLVTQMGNDKSIKCEQNLGHDTMYWYKQDSKKFLKIMFSYNNKELIINETVPNRFSPKSPDKAHLNLHINSLELGDSAVYFCASSTRDREGPQHFGDGTRLSIL.

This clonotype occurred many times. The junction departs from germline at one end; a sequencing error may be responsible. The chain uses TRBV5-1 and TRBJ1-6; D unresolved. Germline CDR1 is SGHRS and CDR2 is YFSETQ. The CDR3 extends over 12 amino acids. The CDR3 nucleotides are TGCGCCAGCAGTTTGGACGGGTCACCCCTCCACTTT. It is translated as CASSLDGSPLHF.

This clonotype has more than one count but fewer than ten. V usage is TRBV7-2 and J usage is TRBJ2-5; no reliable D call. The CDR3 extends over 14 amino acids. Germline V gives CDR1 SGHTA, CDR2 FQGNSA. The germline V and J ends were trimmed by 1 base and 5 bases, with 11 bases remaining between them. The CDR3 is CASSLGLGRETQYF. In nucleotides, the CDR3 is TGTGCCAGCAGCTTAGGGCTGGGAAGGGAGACCCAGTACTTC.

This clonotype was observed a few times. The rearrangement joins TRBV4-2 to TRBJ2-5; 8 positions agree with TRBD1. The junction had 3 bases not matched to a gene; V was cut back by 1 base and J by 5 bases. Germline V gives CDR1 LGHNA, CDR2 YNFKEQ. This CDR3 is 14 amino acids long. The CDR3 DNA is TGTGCCAGCAGCCAAGGAAGACAGGGGGAGACCCAGTACTTC. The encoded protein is CASSQGRQGETQYF.